A selection of T cell receptor beta chains follows, all from one sample in a study of technical replicates of blood from several donors. Sequencing used immunoSEQ multiplex PCR; TCRdb keeps in-frame clones, though not all of them. This table holds 79,000 or so clones, 85% to 95% found once. Sequenced input: T cells isolated from PBMCs. The receptors originated from a human donor in good health. Both conserved end residues are trimmed from each CDR3.

J gene	V gene	CDR3 protein
TRBJ2-3	TRBV6-5	ASRTSEYIDTQY
TRBJ2-3	TRBV29-1	SAVLRGAFTDTQY
TRBJ2-1	TRBV14	ASSRQTVYNEQF
TRBJ1-1	TRBV5-4	ASRTGQGRSPKTEAF
TRBJ1-4	TRBV4-3	ASSQGSGTGNEKLF
TRBJ2-3	TRBV10-3	AISESSGRTDTQY
TRBJ1-1	TRBV6-5	ASSWGQGVTEAF
TRBJ2-1	TRBV4-1	ASSQATSGRSVEQF
TRBJ2-1	TRBV30	AWSVWARVENEQF
TRBJ2-1	TRBV19	ASRIEGQGGNEQF
TRBJ1-5	TRBV7-8	ASSPADRGNQPQH
TRBJ2-7	TRBV7-3	ASSLMGQGSEQY
TRBJ2-1	TRBV28	ASSLISSPYNEQF
TRBJ2-2	TRBV9	ASSVEFSGGAGELF
TRBJ2-1	TRBV27	ASSSYRVNEQF
TRBJ2-5	TRBV5-1	ASSRLGGSVSETQY